A selection of T cell receptor beta chains follows, all from one sample in a study of cytomegalovirus exposure and HLA in healthy donors. Here immunoSEQ multiplex PCR was the method, and the copy in TCRdb shows in-frame clones only, minus some. The table has some 120,000 clones, around three quarters seen once. Specimen: PBMCs. The source is a female donor in good health and CMV-seronegative. Each CDR3 is given with its conserved first and last residue. The D gene is left open where the match is weak. Clone sizes are given selectively: once, few, many, or a class where the clone is expanded.

J: TRBJ2-3
V: TRBV5-4
D: TRBD1
size: NA
CDR3: CASSRGQLGPTDTQYF
DNA: TGTGCCAGCAGCAGGGGACAGTTGGGACCCACAGATACGCAGTATTTT

J: TRBJ2-2
V: TRBV5-1
D: NA
size: NA
CDR3: CASSLTVLNTGELFF
DNA: TGCGCCAGCAGCTTGACTGTACTGAACACCGGGGAGTTGTTTTTT

J: TRBJ1-2
V: TRBV7-4
D: TRBD1
size: once
CDR3: CASSSRGRLDYGYTF
DNA: TGTGCCAGCAGCTCCAGGGGGCGGTTGGACTATGGCTACACCTTC

J: TRBJ2-3
V: TRBV2
D: TRBD2
size: NA
CDR3: CASSVGLAGTDTQYF
DNA: TGTGCCAGCAGTGTGGGACTAGCGGGAACAGATACGCAGTATTTT

J: TRBJ1-1
V: TRBV10-3
D: NA
size: NA
CDR3: CAISESNGEAFF
DNA: TGTGCCATCAGTGAGTCGAACGGTGAAGCTTTCTTT

J: TRBJ1-1
V: TRBV30
D: NA
size: NA
CDR3: CAWSRTLASNEAFF
DNA: TGTGCCTGGAGCCGGACATTGGCGTCGAATGAAGCTTTCTTT

J: TRBJ2-7
V: TRBV6-5
D: NA
size: NA
CDR3: CAIRDSYYEQYF
DNA: TGTGCCATCCGGGACTCTTACTACGAGCAGTACTTC

J: TRBJ2-1
V: TRBV5-5
D: TRBD1
size: NA
CDR3: CASTPLGQYNEQFF
DNA: TGTGCCAGCACCCCGCTGGGACAGTACAATGAGCAGTTCTTC

J: TRBJ2-6
V: TRBV13
D: TRBD1
size: NA
CDR3: CASSYGTGVLGSGANVLTF
DNA: TGTGCCAGCAGCTACGGGACAGGGGTCTTAGGATCTGGGGCCAACGTCCTGACTTTC

J: TRBJ2-1
V: TRBV7-2
D: NA
size: NA
CDR3: CASRYDGVINSYNEQFF
DNA: TGTGCCAGCAGGTACGACGGGGTAATCAACTCCTACAATGAGCAGTTCTTC

J: TRBJ1-2
V: TRBV5-1
D: NA
size: NA
CDR3: CASSPATGTYGYTF
DNA: TGCGCCAGCAGCCCGGCCACAGGGACCTATGGCTACACCTTC

J: TRBJ1-1
V: TRBV2
D: NA
size: NA
CDR3: CASSSTANTEAFF
DNA: TGTGCCAGCAGTTCGACAGCCAACACTGAAGCTTTCTTT

J: TRBJ2-5
V: TRBV30
D: NA
size: few
CDR3: CAWNPRPGGETQYF
DNA: TGTGCCTGGAATCCCCGGCCAGGAGGGGAGACCCAGTACTTC

J: TRBJ1-6
V: TRBV19
D: NA
size: NA
CDR3: CASSRGRGNSPLHF
DNA: TGTGCCAGTAGTAGGGGGAGGGGAAATTCACCCCTCCACTTT

J: TRBJ1-5
V: TRBV28
D: NA
size: NA
CDR3: CATARGNQPQHF
DNA: TGTGCCACGGCCAGGGGCAATCAGCCCCAGCATTTT

J: TRBJ2-6
V: TRBV28
D: TRBD1
size: NA
CDR3: CASERTGPSGANVLTF
DNA: TGTGCCAGCGAGCGGACAGGGCCCTCTGGGGCCAACGTCCTGACTTTC

J: TRBJ1-2
V: TRBV6-5
D: NA
size: NA
CDR3: CASSRPGHDYGYTF
DNA: TGTGCCAGCAGTCGCCCGGGACACGACTATGGCTACACCTTC

J: TRBJ1-4
V: TRBV19
D: NA
size: NA
CDR3: CASSISGGINEKLFF
DNA: TGTGCCAGTAGTATATCCGGGGGAATCAATGAAAAACTGTTTTTT

J: TRBJ2-1
V: TRBV30
D: TRBD2
size: NA
CDR3: CAWSIGTRNEQFF
DNA: TGTGCCTGGAGTATCGGGACTAGGAATGAGCAGTTCTTC

J: TRBJ1-5
V: TRBV2
D: TRBD1
size: few
CDR3: CASSGTGGQPQHF
DNA: TGTGCCAGCAGTGGGACAGGGGGGCAGCCCCAGCATTTT

J: TRBJ2-1
V: TRBV6-6
D: NA
size: NA
CDR3: CASSHQGGEQFF
DNA: TGTGCCAGCAGCCACCAGGGTGGTGAGCAGTTCTTC

J: TRBJ1-1
V: TRBV27
D: NA
size: NA
CDR3: CASSRLANTEAFF
DNA: TGTGCCAGCAGCAGGTTGGCGAACACTGAAGCTTTCTTT

J: TRBJ2-7
V: TRBV10-3
D: TRBD1
size: NA
CDR3: CAISESTGHSYEQYF
DNA: TGTGCCATCAGTGAGTCGACAGGGCACTCTTACGAGCAGTACTTC

J: TRBJ1-5
V: TRBV6-1
D: TRBD1
size: few
CDR3: CASSERGGASAQPQHF
DNA: TGTGCCAGCAGTGAGAGAGGGGGCGCTTCTGCTCAGCCCCAGCATTTT

J: TRBJ2-1
V: TRBV27
D: TRBD2
size: NA
CDR3: CASPPGGGTYNEQFF
DNA: TGTGCCAGCCCCCCCGGCGGGGGGACCTACAATGAGCAGTTCTTC

J: TRBJ2-7
V: TRBV4-1
D: TRBD1
size: NA
CDR3: CASSPGTGRYEQYF
DNA: TGCGCCAGCAGCCCAGGGACAGGGCGCTACGAGCAGTACTTC

J: TRBJ2-1
V: TRBV7-9
D: NA
size: few
CDR3: CASRGDLDEQFF
DNA: TGTGCCAGCAGAGGGGACTTGGATGAGCAGTTCTTC

J: TRBJ2-7
V: TRBV18
D: NA
size: NA
CDR3: CASSFGNSYEQYF
DNA: TGTGCCAGCTCATTCGGGAACTCCTACGAGCAGTACTTC

J: TRBJ2-2
V: TRBV5-4
D: NA
size: NA
CDR3: CASSPRRVDTGELFF
DNA: TGTGCCAGCAGCCCGCGGAGGGTGGACACCGGGGAGCTGTTTTTT

J: TRBJ1-3
V: TRBV6-5
D: TRBD1
size: NA
CDR3: CASRDRAGNTIYF
DNA: TGTGCCAGCAGGGACAGGGCTGGAAACACCATATATTTT

J: TRBJ1-4
V: TRBV2
D: NA
size: NA
CDR3: CASSEQYNEKLFF
DNA: TGTGCCAGCAGTGAACAGTACAATGAAAAACTGTTTTTT

J: TRBJ2-3
V: TRBV7-3
D: TRBD2
size: NA
CDR3: CASSLGPGSGGNTQYF
DNA: TGTGCCAGCAGCCTAGGGCCGGGTAGCGGGGGCAATACGCAGTATTTT

J: TRBJ2-3
V: TRBV2
D: TRBD1
size: few
CDR3: CASSYTGGPTDTQYF
DNA: TGTGCCAGCAGCTACACAGGGGGCCCCACAGATACGCAGTATTTT

J: TRBJ2-3
V: TRBV7-8
D: TRBD2
size: NA
CDR3: CASSLPRAGGAYTQYF
DNA: TGTGCCAGCAGCTTACCAAGGGCGGGGGGCGCATATACGCAGTATTTT

J: TRBJ2-5
V: TRBV7-9
D: TRBD2
size: few
CDR3: CASSSGGKETQYF
DNA: TGTGCCAGCAGCTCCGGGGGGAAAGAGACCCAGTACTTC

J: TRBJ1-1
V: TRBV7-8
D: NA
size: NA
CDR3: CASSSQGINTEAFF
DNA: TGTGCCAGCAGCAGTCAGGGAATCAACACTGAAGCTTTCTTT

J: TRBJ2-3
V: TRBV18
D: TRBD2
size: NA
CDR3: CASSPRGGMSTDTQYF
DNA: TGTGCCAGCTCACCACGGGGAGGGATGAGCACAGATACGCAGTATTTT

J: TRBJ2-3
V: TRBV7-7
D: TRBD2
size: NA
CDR3: CASGTTLTDTQYF
DNA: TGTGCTAGCGGGACTACTCTCACAGATACGCAGTATTTT

J: TRBJ2-7
V: TRBV5-1
D: TRBD2
size: NA
CDR3: CASSLGASGTSVSMQYF
DNA: TGCGCCAGCAGCTTGGGGGCCTCCGGGACTAGCGTGTCGATGCAGTACTTC

J: TRBJ2-5
V: TRBV9
D: TRBD1
size: NA
CDR3: CASSVSGQSFQETQYF
DNA: TGTGCCAGCAGCGTATCGGGACAGAGTTTCCAAGAGACCCAGTACTTC

J: TRBJ1-2
V: TRBV18
D: NA
size: NA
CDR3: CASSFEGNSGYTF
DNA: TGTGCCAGCTCCTTTGAGGGCAACTCTGGCTACACCTTC

J: TRBJ2-2
V: TRBV5-4
D: TRBD1
size: NA
CDR3: CASSLFQGATGELFF
DNA: TGTGCCAGCAGCTTGTTCCAGGGGGCCACCGGGGAGCTGTTTTTT

J: TRBJ1-5
V: TRBV28
D: TRBD1
size: NA
CDR3: CASTDTGEYNQPQHF
DNA: TGTGCCAGCACCGACACAGGGGAATACAATCAGCCCCAGCATTTT

J: TRBJ2-4
V: TRBV11-2
D: NA
size: few
CDR3: CASRSGRLWKNIQYF
DNA: TGTGCCAGCAGATCAGGTAGATTATGGAAAAACATTCAGTACTTC

J: TRBJ2-3
V: TRBV7-2
D: NA
size: NA
CDR3: CASSLQASSTDTQYF
DNA: TGTGCCAGCAGCTTACAGGCCTCATCCACAGATACGCAGTATTTT

J: TRBJ2-7
V: TRBV7-9
D: TRBD2
size: NA
CDR3: CSSSPGLAGSYEQYF
DNA: TGTTCCAGCAGCCCCGGACTAGCGGGGAGCTACGAGCAGTACTTC

J: TRBJ1-1
V: TRBV25-1
D: NA
size: NA
CDR3: CASKADPPHTEAFF
DNA: TGTGCCAGCAAAGCGGATCCCCCTCACACTGAAGCTTTCTTT

J: TRBJ1-3
V: TRBV5-6
D: TRBD1
size: NA
CDR3: CASSLGQGANTIYF
DNA: TGTGCCAGCAGCTTGGGACAGGGGGCAAACACCATATATTTT